The 12 T cell receptor beta chains below all came from one sample that was sequenced in a study of Graves' ophthalmopathy and Graves' hyperthyroidism. RNA served as the template for amplifying TCR beta CDR3 regions. An initial RT-PCR round employing HTBI primers preceded a second-round multiplex PCR. TCRdb independently ran MiXCR on the multiplex PCR reads; one entry per CDR3 protein. The data show 300,000 to 400,000 distinct CDR3 sequences, about 17% seen once. The sample consisted of peripheral blood. The receptors were sampled from an adult woman with stable Graves' hyperthyroidism.

Concerning this clonotype: A read error may be the cause here, since a much bigger clone is one base away. V gene TRBV6-1 combines with J gene TRBJ2-7; 11 nucleotides agree with TRBD2. The CDR3 runs 13 residues. V lost 6 bases, J lost 4 bases, and 2 bases stayed unmatched. Germline assignment: CDR1 MNHNS and CDR2 SASEGT. CDR3 nucleotide sequence: TGTGCCAGCAGACTAGCGGGAGAATACGAGCAGTACTTC. Its translation: CASRLAGEYEQYF.

This clonotype was found a few times. V is TRBV6-2 or TRBV6-3 and J is TRBJ2-7; D is possibly TRBD1 (5 bases). The germline gives CDR1 MNHEY, CDR2 SVGEGT. This CDR3 contains 18 residues. The V end lost 6 bases, the J end lost 1 base, and 25 bases lay between the germline ends. In DNA form, the CDR3 reads TGTGCCAGCAGACGGACATGGCCGGGCGAGAATAAATCCTACGAGCAGTACTTC. Translated, it gives CASRRTWPGENKSYEQYF.

This clonotype was counted many times. The chain uses TRBV6-1 and TRBJ1-5; the D gene is possibly TRBD1 (5 bases). Germline V gene data show CDR1 as MNHNS and CDR2 as SASEGT. The CDR3 contains 16 residues. V lost 3 bases, J lost 9 bases, and 21 bases lay in between. The CDR3 reads CASSDPGTGVGWPQHF. In DNA form, the CDR3 reads TGTGCCAGCAGTGACCCCGGGACGGGGGTAGGGTGGCCCCAGCATTTT.

This clonotype was detected ten times or more. The gene calls are TRBV27 and TRBJ2-7; tentatively, D is TRBD1 or TRBD2 (6 bases each). This CDR3 spans 13 amino acids. V was trimmed by 2 bases and J by 7 bases, leaving 12 bases between them. Germline CDR1 reads MNHEY; CDR2 reads SMNVEV (reference sequence). CDR3 sequence: CASSLTQGREQYF. DNA for the CDR3: TGTGCCAGCAGTTTAACCCAGGGGAGGGAGCAGTACTTC.

This clonotype is medium-sized (0.01 to 0.1%) by share. The rearrangement joins TRBV7-2 to TRBJ1-6; D gene ambiguous. The CDR3 extends over 12 amino acids. Trimming shortened V by 5 bases and J by 3 bases, and 2 bases separated the two germline ends. Germline V CDR1 and CDR2: SGHTA, FQGNSA. The CDR3 nucleotides read TGTGCCAGCAGCGTCTATAATTCACCCCTCCACTTT. Residues: CASSVYNSPLHF.

This clonotype was recorded at least ten times. V is TRBV28 and J is TRBJ1-2, with 12 bases fitting TRBD1. This CDR3 spans 16 amino acids. CDR1 is MDHEN and CDR2 is SYDVKM in the germline V gene. V was clipped by 4 bases and J by 7 bases; unmatched bases: 10. The CDR3 coding sequence is TGTGCCAGCAGTTCTGGGACAGGGGGCGCCCCCGGTGGCTACACCTTC. Its translation is CASSSGTGGAPGGYTF.

On this clonotype itself: The junction and the germline gene differ at one end; a read error may be behind it. The chain recombines TRBV28 with TRBJ2-7; D call uncertain. This CDR3 is built from 14 residues. Germline V gene lookup returns CDR1 MDHEN and CDR2 SYDVKM. The CDR3 DNA is TGTGCCAGCAGTTTAGTCCGTCGTCGGAACGATCAGTACTTC. Amino acids: CASSLVRRRNDQYF.

The chain joins TRBV6-1 to TRBJ2-7; unclear D gene. The CDR3 contains 14 residues. V lost 0 bases and J lost 3, with 9 bases in between. Germline CDR1 MNHNS, CDR2 SASEGT. Written as DNA, the CDR3 is TGTGCCAGCAGTGAAGCTCTACTCCTCTACGAGCAGTACTTC. It specifies CASSEALLLYEQYF.

This clonotype has a handful of counts. The rearrangement uses TRBV6-5 and TRBJ1-4; no firm D call. CDR3 length: 15 amino acids. V was trimmed by 2 bases and J by 4 bases, leaving 11 bases between them. The germline CDR1 and CDR2 sequences are MNHEY and SVGAGI. The CDR3 loop reads CASSYVLGNNEKLFF. As DNA, the CDR3 is TGTGCCAGCAGTTACGTACTCGGAAATAATGAAAAACTGTTTTTT.

This clonotype was counted at least ten times. This chain uses TRBV4-1 with TRBJ2-7; weak D call: TRBD2 (6 bases). Germline CDR1 reads MGHRA; CDR2 reads YSYEKL. This CDR3 spans 15 amino acids. Deletions cut 1 base from V and 0 bases from J, with 10 bases between. This chain's CDR3 is CASSQVAEISYEQYF. The DNA for the CDR3 is TGCGCCAGCAGCCAAGTAGCGGAGATCTCCTACGAGCAGTACTTC.

This chain joins TRBV12-3 or TRBV12-4 and TRBJ1-2; the D gene is possibly TRBD1 (5 bases). Deletions cut 1 base from V and 7 bases from J, with 10 bases between. The CDR3 is made up of 13 amino acids. This chain's CDR3 is CASSLGGAGGYTF. In nucleotides, the CDR3 is TGTGCCAGCAGTTTAGGAGGGGCGGGTGGCTACACCTTC.

This clonotype was counted once. The rearrangement uses TRBV5-1 and TRBJ2-5; D is uncertain. CDR1 is SGHRS and CDR2 is YFSETQ in the germline V gene. This CDR3 has 15 amino acids. Trimming left V 0 bases short and J 3 bases short, with 12 bases between. The CDR3: CASSLVSYREETQYF. CDR3 nucleotides: TGCGCCAGCAGCTTGGTTTCGTATAGGGAAGAGACCCAGTACTTC. Full variable domain (outside the CDR3, taken from reference TRBV5-1 and TRBJ2-5): KAGVTQTPRYLIKTRGQQVTLSCSPISGHRSVSWYQQTPGQGLQFLFEYFSETQRNKGNFPGRFSGRQFSNSRSEMNVSTLELGDSALYLCASSLVSYREETQYFGPGTRLLVL.